One and the same sample provided the 2 T cell receptor beta chains below, sequenced in a study of T-cell memory formation after mild COVID-19. TCRdb itself ran the 5' RACE reads through MiXCR, one entry per CDR3 protein. The table includes 130,000 to 150,000 distinct CDR3 sequences, about 5.5% detected once. Sequenced: PBMCs or a T cell subset sorted from them (not recorded which). These TCRs come from an adult woman who had mild COVID-19 (a few samples of this study predate the infection). Cell type and time point are not known.

This clonotype was seen at least ten times. The chain joins TRBV7-9 to TRBJ2-1; a possible D gene is TRBD2 (6 bases). Germline-derived CDR1 and CDR2 are SEHNR and FQNEAQ (reference sequence). CDR3 size: 12 residues. Between the trimmed V and J ends, which lost 1 base and 10 bases, there was a span of 8 bases. The CDR3 is CASSLGLAEQFF. In DNA form, the CDR3 reads TGTGCCAGCAGCTTAGGCCTAGCGGAGCAGTTCTTC.

The table lists this clonotype with many counts. The rearrangement links TRBV29-1 to TRBJ2-1; D perhaps matches TRBD1 (5 bases). V gave up 7 bases and J gave up 5 bases, with 12 bases separating them. The CDR3 runs to 12 residues. Germline CDR1 and CDR2: SQVTM and ANQGSEA. The CDR3 protein is CSAKQDDNEQFF. Here the CDR3 DNA reads TGCAGCGCCAAACAGGACGACAATGAGCAGTTCTTC.